A selection of T cell receptor beta chains follows, all from one sample in a study of ipilimumab plus nivolumab after autologous stem cell transplantation. Here immunoSEQ multiplex PCR was the method, and the copy in TCRdb shows in-frame clones only, minus some. The data show several thousand clones, 55% to 80% seen once. The input for sequencing was PBMCs, taken in a trial of ipilimumab plus nivolumab as post-transplant consolidation. The receptors come from a male donor with multiple myeloma. The CDR3 runs from the conserved cysteine through the conserved F or W. The order of the fields is CDR3 protein, V gene, J gene.

CASRPGSSTEAFF	TRBV6-1	TRBJ1-1
CASSPSADNIQYF	TRBV4-1	TRBJ2-4
CAVEPGGPTDTQYF	TRBV30	TRBJ2-3
CASSPDWSRDTQYF	TRBV5-1	TRBJ2-3
CASSPQSHLAVYTDTQYF	TRBV18	TRBJ2-3
CASRTDGYEQYF	TRBV6-5	TRBJ2-7
CATSRVGPGGGQPQHF	TRBV15	TRBJ1-5
CASSQGQGVSYEQYF	TRBV4-1	TRBJ2-7
CASRTGQGEKLFF	TRBV6-1	TRBJ1-4
CASSIRDGVPGAYGYTF	TRBV19	TRBJ1-2
CASSLDSQGMETQYF	TRBV11-3	TRBJ2-5
CASSRRTSSGANVLTF	TRBV5-6	TRBJ2-6
CASSLRGTNEKLFF	TRBV27	TRBJ1-4
CASSLAGRNEKLFF	TRBV11-2	TRBJ1-4
CASSLAGQKETQYF	TRBV5-1	TRBJ2-5
CASSQDQSGIQPQHF	TRBV4-1	TRBJ1-5
CASSLRSGTNTGELFF	TRBV7-3	TRBJ2-2
CASSPTGDPYGYTF	TRBV7-9	TRBJ1-2
CASSGGGGYEQYF	TRBV4-1	TRBJ2-7
CASSIPLLGDYTF	TRBV6-1	TRBJ1-2
CASIDRTASYEQYF	TRBV6-1	TRBJ2-7
CASSTRFQDTQYF	TRBV7-3	TRBJ2-3
CASSKAGTWVYEQYF	TRBV7-8	TRBJ2-7
CKFRGQGDGNQPQHF	TRBV29-1	TRBJ1-5
CASSLDPGQGNGYTF	TRBV5-1	TRBJ1-2
CASSLIQGDEQFF	TRBV7-9	TRBJ2-1
CSGVRGPGEKLFF	TRBV29-1	TRBJ1-4
CASSFSRGVYGYTF	TRBV27	TRBJ1-2
CASSSLGRSPYEQYF	TRBV27	TRBJ2-7
CASTPGQILYEQYF	TRBV28	-
CASRAGTGYNQPQHF	TRBV6-6	TRBJ1-5
CASSTLGQSYGYTF	TRBV6-5	TRBJ1-2
CAIATSGGASNTGELFF	TRBV10-3	TRBJ2-2
CASSPYARTGDWQFF	TRBV4-1	TRBJ2-1
CASSPDRDTEAFF	TRBV18	TRBJ1-1
CASSVSGQGNTEAFF	TRBV9	TRBJ1-1
CASSISGGYYNEQFF	TRBV9	TRBJ2-1
CASSIDSKNIQYF	TRBV19	TRBJ2-4
CASSTGYEQYF	TRBV27	TRBJ2-7
CASSLVSRGLDGYTF	TRBV11-2	TRBJ1-2
CASPKVPRGDEQFF	TRBV28	TRBJ2-1
CASSQDRAGVTGELFF	TRBV4-3	TRBJ2-2
CASRLAETQYF	TRBV19	TRBJ2-5
CASSPQGGTGGRNEKLFF	TRBV7-2	TRBJ1-4
CASSLKGGAYEQYF	TRBV5-6	TRBJ2-7
CASSLAGGPTEAFF	TRBV7-1	TRBJ1-1
CASSSGSSGNTIYF	TRBV5-1	TRBJ1-3
CASSAQSGLAGEQYF	TRBV4-2	TRBJ2-7
CASSPAGSNTEAFF	TRBV9	TRBJ1-1
CASSAGVGTEAFF	TRBV9	TRBJ1-1
CASSTLAPYNEQFF	TRBV28	TRBJ2-1
CASSSPGQTYYEQYF	TRBV7-9	TRBJ2-7
CASSTPKTGAFDGELFF	TRBV28	TRBJ2-2
CASSLDRVNTEAFF	TRBV7-2	TRBJ1-1
CASSPGQSSYNSPLHF	TRBV7-2	TRBJ1-6
CASSPEQGLTYEQYF	TRBV7-6	TRBJ2-7
CASSLAPGLGVYEQYF	TRBV5-1	TRBJ2-7
CASSPGLAGGGDTQYF	TRBV4-3	TRBJ2-3
CASSPGTGMGEQFF	TRBV19	TRBJ2-1
CASSPPGQNYGYTF	TRBV5-1	TRBJ1-2